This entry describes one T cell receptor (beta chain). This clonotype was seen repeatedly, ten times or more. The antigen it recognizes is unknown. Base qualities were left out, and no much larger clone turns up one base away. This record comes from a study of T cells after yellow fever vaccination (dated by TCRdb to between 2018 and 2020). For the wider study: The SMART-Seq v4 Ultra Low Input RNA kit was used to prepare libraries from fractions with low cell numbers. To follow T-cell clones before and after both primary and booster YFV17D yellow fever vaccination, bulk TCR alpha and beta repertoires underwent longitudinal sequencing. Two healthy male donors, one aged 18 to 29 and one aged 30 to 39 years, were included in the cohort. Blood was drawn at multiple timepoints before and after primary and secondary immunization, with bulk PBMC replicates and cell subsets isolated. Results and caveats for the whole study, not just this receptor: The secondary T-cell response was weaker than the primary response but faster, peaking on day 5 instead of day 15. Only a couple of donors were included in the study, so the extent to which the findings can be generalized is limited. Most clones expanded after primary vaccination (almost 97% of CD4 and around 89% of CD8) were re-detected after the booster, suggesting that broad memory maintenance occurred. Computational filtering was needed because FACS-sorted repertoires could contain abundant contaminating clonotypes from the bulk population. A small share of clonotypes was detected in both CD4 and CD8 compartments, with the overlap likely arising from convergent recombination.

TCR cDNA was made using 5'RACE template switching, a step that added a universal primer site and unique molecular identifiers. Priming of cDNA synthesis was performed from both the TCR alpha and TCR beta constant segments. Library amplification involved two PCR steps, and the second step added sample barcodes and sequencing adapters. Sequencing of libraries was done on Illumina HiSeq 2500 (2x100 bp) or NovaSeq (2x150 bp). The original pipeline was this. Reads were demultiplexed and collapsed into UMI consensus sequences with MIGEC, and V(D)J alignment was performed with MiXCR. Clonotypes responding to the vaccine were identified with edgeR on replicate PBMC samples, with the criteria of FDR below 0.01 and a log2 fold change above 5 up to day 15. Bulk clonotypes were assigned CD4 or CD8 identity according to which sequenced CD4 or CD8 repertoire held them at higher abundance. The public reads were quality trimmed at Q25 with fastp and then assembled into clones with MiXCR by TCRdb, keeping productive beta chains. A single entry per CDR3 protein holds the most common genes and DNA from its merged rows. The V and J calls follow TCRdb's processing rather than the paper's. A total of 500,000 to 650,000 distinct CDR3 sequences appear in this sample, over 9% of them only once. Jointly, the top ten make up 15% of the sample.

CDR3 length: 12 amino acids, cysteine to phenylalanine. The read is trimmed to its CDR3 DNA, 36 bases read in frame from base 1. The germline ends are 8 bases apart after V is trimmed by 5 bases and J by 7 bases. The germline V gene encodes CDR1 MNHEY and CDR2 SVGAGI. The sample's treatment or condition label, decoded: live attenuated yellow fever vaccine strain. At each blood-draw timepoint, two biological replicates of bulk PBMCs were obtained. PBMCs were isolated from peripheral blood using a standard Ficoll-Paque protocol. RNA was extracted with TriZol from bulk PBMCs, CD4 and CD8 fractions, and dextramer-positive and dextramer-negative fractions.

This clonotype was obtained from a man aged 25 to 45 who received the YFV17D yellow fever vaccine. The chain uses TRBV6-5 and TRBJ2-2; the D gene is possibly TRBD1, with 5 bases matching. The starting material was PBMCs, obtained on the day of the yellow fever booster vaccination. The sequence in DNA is TGTGCCAGCAGTAATCAGGGCGGGGAGCTGTTTTTT. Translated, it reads CASSNQGGELFF.